The rows below give T cell receptor beta chains drawn from one sample of a study of T cell repertoires in cytomegalovirus infection. One entry per CDR3 protein, called by TCRdb with MiXCR from the reads. The sample includes approximately 110,000 distinct CDR3 sequences, 30% to 35% of them seen just once. No antigen has been assigned to these receptors. Sequencing used CD8+ T cells from cultured PBMCs, obtained from culture after CMV antigen stimulation. The receptors were sampled from a human donor in good health (CMV status not recorded). Some clones in this sample may be carry-over from other donors' samples. Both conserved end residues are part of each CDR3. D genes are given only for firm matches. Part of the rows lack a size; the others show once, few, many or a class for expanded clones.

d_gene,abundance,v_gene,j_gene,CDR3nt,CDR3aa
TRBD1,-,TRBV2,TRBJ1-4,TGTGCCAGCAGTGTGGACAGGGGGCTCGAGTGGGAAAAACTGTTTTTT,CASSVDRGLEWEKLFF
TRBD1,few,TRBV7-6,TRBJ2-7,TGTGCCAGCAGCTTTGCGGACAGGAGGGAGCAGTACTTC,CASSFADRREQYF
-,few,TRBV12-3/TRBV12-4,TRBJ2-3,TGTGCCAGCAGCCCCTTTCGTGAGAGCACAGATACGCAGTATTTT,CASSPFRESTDTQYF
-,medium-sized,TRBV6-2/TRBV6-3,TRBJ2-7,TGTGCCAGCAGTTACGTGTCAGGGTGGTGGAACTACGAGCAGTACTTC,CASSYVSGWWNYEQYF
TRBD1,few,TRBV19,TRBJ1-5,TGTGCCAGTTTCGACTACAGACAGGGAAGCAATCAGCCCCAGCATTTT,CASFDYRQGSNQPQHF
-,-,TRBV5-1,TRBJ2-7,TGCGCCAGCAGCTTGTCGGGATCCAACGAGCAGTACTTC,CASSLSGSNEQYF
-,few,TRBV12-3/TRBV12-4,TRBJ2-2,TGTGCCAGCCTGGCCGGGACCGAGACCGGGGAGCTGTTTTTT,CASLAGTETGELFF
-,few,TRBV7-9,TRBJ2-2,TGTGCCAGCAGCTTAGTCGGCGGGAACACCGGGGAGCTGTTTTTT,CASSLVGGNTGELFF
-,few,TRBV7-2,TRBJ1-5,TGTGCCAGCAGCCCCTGGGGGGCGAAGAATCAGCCCCAGCATTTT,CASSPWGAKNQPQHF
-,many,TRBV27,TRBJ2-7,TGTGCCAGCAGTTTAGCTATAGGCAGTACCCTGGCCGAGCAGTACTTC,CASSLAIGSTLAEQYF
-,-,TRBV20-1,TRBJ2-1,TGCAGTGGAATAGGGGGGAATGAGCAGTTCTTC,CSGIGGNEQFF
-,-,TRBV27,TRBJ1-1,TGTGCCAGCAGTTTAGCTATGAACACTGAAGCTTTCTTT,CASSLAMNTEAFF
-,-,TRBV12-3/TRBV12-4,TRBJ1-2,TGTGCCAGCAGTTTAGGGGCGAGCTATGGCTACACCTTC,CASSLGASYGYTF
TRBD1,-,TRBV5-4,TRBJ1-6,TGTGCCAGCAGCCGGGACAGTTATAATTCACCCCTCCACTTT,CASSRDSYNSPLHF
-,once,TRBV6-6,TRBJ2-5,TGTGCCAGCAGTTACCTTGGCAGAGAAAAGCTAGAGACCCAGTACTTC,CASSYLGREKLETQYF
-,-,TRBV7-6,TRBJ2-5,TGTGCCAGCAGCCGGGACCAGCGGGAGACCCAGTACTTC,CASSRDQRETQYF
-,few,TRBV7-6,TRBJ2-7,TGTGCCAGCAGCTCCAGCATAGGGACCTACGAGCAGTACTTC,CASSSSIGTYEQYF
-,many,TRBV11-2,TRBJ1-3,TGTGCCAGCAGCTTAGTGCCGGGATCGGAAACCGGAAACACCATATATTTT,CASSLVPGSETGNTIYF
TRBD1,-,TRBV10-3,TRBJ2-2,TGTGCCATCAGTGAGCGGACAGGGTCTGCCTTTGCGAACACCGGGGAGCTGTTTTTT,CAISERTGSAFANTGELFF
TRBD1,few,TRBV6-6,TRBJ2-7,TGTGCCAGCAGTCATGGACAGGGATGGTACGAGCAGTACTTC,CASSHGQGWYEQYF
-,-,TRBV4-3,TRBJ2-5,TGCGCCAGCAGCCAAGTTGGTGGGGGGCTGGAGACCCAGTACTTC,CASSQVGGGLETQYF
TRBD1,few,TRBV28,TRBJ1-1,TGTGCCAGCAGTTTAACGGGGACAGGGGTGAACACTGAAGCTTTCTTT,CASSLTGTGVNTEAFF
-,many,TRBV2,TRBJ2-5,TGTGCCAGCAGTGAGAAGGCAGGGTACATGCAAGAGACCCAGTACTTC,CASSEKAGYMQETQYF
TRBD1,-,TRBV6-6,TRBJ1-1,TGTGCCAGCAGTTACCCGGAACCGACAGGGACTGAAGCTTTCTTT,CASSYPEPTGTEAFF
-,-,TRBV19,TRBJ2-6,TGTGCCAGTAGTAACTTTAAATCCGGGGCCAACGTCCTGACTTTC,CASSNFKSGANVLTF
-,few,TRBV12-3/TRBV12-4,TRBJ2-5,TGTGCCAGCAGCACTACTGTCGGTGCGCCCACGGAGGGGGAGACCCAGTACTTC,CASSTTVGAPTEGETQYF
TRBD1,-,TRBV11-1,TRBJ2-1,TGTGCCAGCAGCTGGGAAACAGGGACAGGGGGCAGGAATGAGCAGTTCTTC,CASSWETGTGGRNEQFF
-,many,TRBV7-6,TRBJ2-7,TGTGCCAGCAGCTTCCTCCATAGCGTGGGGTTACGACCCTACGAGCAGTACTTC,CASSFLHSVGLRPYEQYF
-,-,TRBV9,TRBJ1-2,TGTGCCAGCAGCGTAGACGGGGAGGGCTATGGCTACACCTTC,CASSVDGEGYGYTF
-,-,TRBV11-1,TRBJ2-3,TGTGCCAGCAGCTTAATCGACTTAACAGATACGCAGTATTTT,CASSLIDLTDTQYF
TRBD1,few,TRBV5-1,TRBJ2-7,TGCGCCAGCAGCTTTGACAGGGACTCCTACGAGCAGTACTTC,CASSFDRDSYEQYF
-,-,TRBV11-3,TRBJ2-1,TGTGCCAGCAGCTTAGATCCCCTCCCAAGCGATGAGCAGTTCTTC,CASSLDPLPSDEQFF
TRBD1,-,TRBV7-9,TRBJ2-7,TGTGCCAGCAGCTCCTCAGACAGGGACCCCTACGAGCAGTACTTC,CASSSSDRDPYEQYF
-,few,TRBV7-2,TRBJ2-1,TGTGCCAGCAGCTTTAGCCATGAGCAGTTCTTC,CASSFSHEQFF
-,-,TRBV6-6,TRBJ2-1,TGTGCCACCCTGGAGTCGACAGGCGAGCAGTTCTTC,CATLESTGEQFF
-,many,TRBV7-8,TRBJ2-6,TGTGCCAGCAAAAAGGCAGGGCTAACTGGGGCCAACGTCCTGACTTTC,CASKKAGLTGANVLTF
-,few,TRBV5-6,TRBJ2-1,TGTGCCAGCAGGTCCCGGCTAGCCGCCTACAATGAGCAGTTCTTC,CASRSRLAAYNEQFF
-,-,TRBV6-1,TRBJ1-4,TGTGCCAGCAGTGGAGAATCTCAATCGGCAACTAATGAAAAACTGTTTTTT,CASSGESQSATNEKLFF
TRBD2,few,TRBV7-8,TRBJ2-5,TGTGCCAGCAGCGTGACTAGCGGCGGGGAGACCCAGTACTTC,CASSVTSGGETQYF
TRBD2,many,TRBV7-2,TRBJ2-7,TGTGCCAGCAGCCAACGGACTAGCGGGTGGGGATCCTACGAGCAGTACTTC,CASSQRTSGWGSYEQYF
-,-,TRBV6-6,TRBJ1-5,TGTGCCAGCAGTTATAGGAACAATCAGCCCCAGCATTTT,CASSYRNNQPQHF
TRBD2,-,TRBV6-1,TRBJ2-3,TGTGCCAGTCCTACCACCCTGACTAGCCCGACAGATACGCAGTATTTT,CASPTTLTSPTDTQYF
TRBD2,few,TRBV24-1,TRBJ2-7,TGTGCCACCAGTGATTTCGGAAGGACAGCGGGAGGCTACGAGCAGTACTTC,CATSDFGRTAGGYEQYF
TRBD2,-,TRBV19,TRBJ2-3,TGTGCCAGTAGTATCCGCGGGGGGCCGAATACGCAGTATTTT,CASSIRGGPNTQYF
TRBD2,-,TRBV27,TRBJ2-1,TGTGCCAGCAGTTGGTATGGGGGAGGGAATGAGCAGTTCTTC,CASSWYGGGNEQFF
-,many,TRBV6-5,TRBJ1-4,TGTGCCAGCAGTTACGTCAGGGGAAAGGAAAAACTGTTTTTT,CASSYVRGKEKLFF
TRBD1,once,TRBV4-1,TRBJ2-7,TGCGCCAGCAGCCAACTGACAGGGGCCCCCTACGAGCAGTACTTC,CASSQLTGAPYEQYF
-,-,TRBV7-2,TRBJ2-2,TGTGCCAGCAGCTTAGTGGTCGGGGAGCTGTTTTTT,CASSLVVGELFF
TRBD2,few,TRBV2,TRBJ2-1,TGTGCCAGCAGGATCAATAGCGGGGGGCGACACAATGAGCAGTTCTTC,CASRINSGGRHNEQFF
-,-,TRBV10-3,TRBJ1-2,TGTGCCATCAGTGAGTCTACCAGCTACTATGGCTACACCTTC,CAISESTSYYGYTF
-,many,TRBV7-2,TRBJ1-4,TGTGCCAGCAGCTCCAATTTTTTTTTGACTAATGAAAAACTGTTTTTT,CASSSNFFLTNEKLFF
TRBD2,-,TRBV5-1,TRBJ2-2,TGCGCCAGCAGCTCGCCGACGACCCCGGGACTAGCGGGGGGCGGGAACACCGGGGAGCTGTTTTTT,CASSSPTTPGLAGGGNTGELFF
-,-,TRBV6-6,TRBJ1-5,TGTGCCAGCAGTTACGAGGGCCGACAGAATCTCAATCAGCCCCAGCATTTT,CASSYEGRQNLNQPQHF
-,-,TRBV5-5,TRBJ1-2,TGTGCCAGCAGCTTGGCCTCCTTCGGGGTCCGGGGCTACACCTTC,CASSLASFGVRGYTF
-,-,TRBV12-3/TRBV12-4,TRBJ1-1,TGTGCCAGCAGTTGGACGGGGGATCCGAACACTGAAGCTTTCTTT,CASSWTGDPNTEAFF
-,many,TRBV7-2,TRBJ1-2,TGTGCCAGCAGCTTGACTCCGGGATCTGCGGTCGGCTACACCTTC,CASSLTPGSAVGYTF
-,many,TRBV10-3,TRBJ1-1,TGTGCCATCCGGACAGCCTTTGAAGCTTTCTTT,CAIRTAFEAFF